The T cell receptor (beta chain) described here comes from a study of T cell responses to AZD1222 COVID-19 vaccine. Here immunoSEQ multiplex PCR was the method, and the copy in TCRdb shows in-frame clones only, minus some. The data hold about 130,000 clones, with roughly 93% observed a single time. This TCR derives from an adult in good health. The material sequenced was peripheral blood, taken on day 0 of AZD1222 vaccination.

The CDR3 DNA is TGTGCCAGCAGTTTATCTCCAGGGCCAGAAGCTTTCTTT. Translated: CASSLSPGPEAFF. The chain carries TRBV27 and TRBJ1-1; D is perhaps TRBD1 (5 bases). Trimming removed 0 bases at V and 8 bases at J, with 10 bases between. The CDR3 extends over 13 amino acids. Germline V gene lookup returns CDR1 MNHEY and CDR2 SMNVEV (reference sequence).